This TCR beta chain was profiled in a study of resident and recirculating memory T cells in vitiligo. Trimming left V 4 bases short and J 1 base short, with 13 bases between. Germline CDR1 reads MDHEN; CDR2 reads SYDVKM. This CDR3 is built from 15 residues. Generated by immunoSEQ multiplex PCR, the TCRdb table keeps only in-frame clones and is missing some. This sample has tens of thousands of clones, with approximately 90% found just once. The J gene is TRBJ1-1, the V gene TRBV28; maybe TRBD1 (6 bases). Sequenced sample: blood. This TCR was sampled from a male donor with vitiligo. The DNA for the CDR3 is TGTGCCAGCAGTTCCCCCGGGACACCGAACACTGAAGCTTTCTTT. The encoded protein is CASSSPGTPNTEAFF. The variable domain in full, with the rest retrieved from reference TRBV28 and TRBJ1-1, is DVKVTQSSRYLVKRTGEKVFLECVQDMDHENMFWYRQDPGLGLRLIYFSYDVKMKEKGDIPEGYSVSREKKERFSLILESASTNQTSMYLCASSSPGTPNTEAFFGQGTRLTVV.